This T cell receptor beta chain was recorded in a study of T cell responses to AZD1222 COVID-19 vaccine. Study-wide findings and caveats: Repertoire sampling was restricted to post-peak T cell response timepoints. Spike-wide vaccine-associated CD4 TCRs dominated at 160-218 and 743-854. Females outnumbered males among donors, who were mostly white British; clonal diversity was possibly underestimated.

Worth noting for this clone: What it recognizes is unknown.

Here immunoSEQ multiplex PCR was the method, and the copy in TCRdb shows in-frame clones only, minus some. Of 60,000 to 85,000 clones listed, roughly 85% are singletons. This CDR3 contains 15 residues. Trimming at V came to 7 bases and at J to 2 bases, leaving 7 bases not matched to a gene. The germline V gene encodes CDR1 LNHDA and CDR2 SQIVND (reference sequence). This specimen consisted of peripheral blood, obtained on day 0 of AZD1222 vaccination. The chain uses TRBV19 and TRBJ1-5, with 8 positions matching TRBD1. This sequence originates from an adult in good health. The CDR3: CASTQGAAGNQPQHF. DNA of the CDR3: TGTGCCAGTACCCAGGGGGCTGCGGGCAATCAGCCCCAGCATTTT.